This T cell receptor (beta chain) was sequenced during a study of shared clonotypes between healthy human individuals. The study, taken as a whole, reports: A handful of donors held about 5% of naive CD4 clonotypes in common.

This clone was counted only a few times. The antigen remains unidentified. Only in-frame clones appear in the TCRdb table, and some are missing; sequencing was by immunoSEQ multiplex PCR. The sample includes some 680,000 clones, 60% to 75% of them seen just once. The CDR3 contains 16 residues. Germline values: CDR1 SGHRS, CDR2 YFSETQ. Trimming removed 0 bases from V and 1 base from J, with 12 bases in between. V is TRBV5-1 and J is TRBJ2-3; tentatively, D is TRBD1 (6 bases). The TCR sequence derives from a woman aged 30 to 39 in good health. Sample: memory CD4+ T cells sorted from blood. Indicated subset: CD45RA-negative fraction. CDR3 sequence reads: CASSLGQGWGTDTQYF. Here the CDR3 DNA reads TGCGCCAGCAGCTTGGGTCAGGGGTGGGGCACAGATACGCAGTATTTT.